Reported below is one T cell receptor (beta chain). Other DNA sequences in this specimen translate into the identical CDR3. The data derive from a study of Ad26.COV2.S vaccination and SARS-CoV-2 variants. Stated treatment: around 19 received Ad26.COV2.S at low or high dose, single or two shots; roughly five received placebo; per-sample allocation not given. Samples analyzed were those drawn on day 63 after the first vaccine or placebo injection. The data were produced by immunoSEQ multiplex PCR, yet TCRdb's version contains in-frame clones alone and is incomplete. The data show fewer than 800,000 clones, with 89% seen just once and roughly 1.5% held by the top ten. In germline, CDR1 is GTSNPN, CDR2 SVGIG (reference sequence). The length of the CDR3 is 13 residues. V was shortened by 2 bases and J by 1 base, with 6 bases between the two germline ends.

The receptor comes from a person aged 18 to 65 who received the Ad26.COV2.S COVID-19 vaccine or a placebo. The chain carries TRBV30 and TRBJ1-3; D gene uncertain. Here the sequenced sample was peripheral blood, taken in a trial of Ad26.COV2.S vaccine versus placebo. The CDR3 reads CAWSPGSGNTIYF. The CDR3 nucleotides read TGTGCCTGGAGTCCGGGGTCTGGAAACACCATATATTTT.